Each of the 12 T cell receptor beta chains below was sequenced from the same sample in a study of blood T cells in healthy people across ages. The second PCR ran about 7 to 12 cycles with a sample-barcoded 5' primer and J-beta primers. Via MiXCR, TCRdb re-called the 5' RACE reads, giving one row per CDR3 protein. In the table there are about 1.8 million distinct CDR3 sequences, less than 50% of which are singletons. The sequenced material came from blood. These receptors came from a woman aged 40 to 50 in good health.

This rearrangement joins TRBV27 to TRBJ2-1; TRBD1 aligns across 8 bases. Germline V lookup: CDR1 MNHEY, CDR2 SMNVEV (reference sequence). Germline trimming cut 2 bases from V and 13 bases from J; bases unmatched to any gene: 13. The CDR3 has 15 amino acids. The CDR3 DNA reads TGTGCCAGCAGTTTACGTAGTACGTTGGGACAGGTTCAGTTCTTC. Its translation is CASSLRSTLGQVQFF.

Notes on this clonotype: Possible read error: a much larger clone is one base away. The gene calls are TRBV11-2 and TRBJ1-2, with TRBD1 matching over 8 bases. The germline V gene has CDR1 SGHAT and CDR2 FQNNGV. The CDR3 runs to 14 residues. The CDR3 loop reads CARSPEGQVYGYTF. In DNA, the CDR3 is TGTGCCCGCAGCCCAGAGGGACAGGTCTATGGCTACACCTTC.

V gene TRBV12-3 or TRBV12-4 combines with J gene TRBJ1-2; 8 nucleotides align to TRBD1. CDR3 size: 15 residues. The trim removed 6 bases at V and 6 bases at J, leaving 12 bases unmatched. CDR3 nucleotide sequence: TGTGCCAGCAGCTTCCTCGCCGGACAGGGAGATGGCTACACCTTC. Translation gives CASSFLAGQGDGYTF.

This clonotype was found once. This chain links TRBV12-3 or TRBV12-4 with TRBJ1-2, with D possibly TRBD1 on 5 matching bases. V was shortened by 6 bases and J by 8 bases, with 22 bases between the two germline ends. The CDR3 consists of 15 residues. CDR3 amino acids: CASSPGRRRGRGYTF. The CDR3 bases are TGTGCCAGCAGCCCCGGACGCAGGAGGGGCCGCGGCTACACCTTC.

V is TRBV27 and J is TRBJ1-6, with 7 nucleotides matching TRBD1. CDR3 size: 10 residues. The V and J ends lost 10 bases and 16 bases, in that order; junction bases with no gene match: 7. Germline CDR1 MNHEY, CDR2 SMNVEV (reference sequence). This CDR3 is CAMTGFSLHF. DNA for the CDR3: TGTGCCATGACAGGGTTCTCTCTCCACTTT.

The CDR3 protein is CSASQTGESYEQYF. The CDR3 DNA reads TGCAGTGCTAGCCAGACAGGGGAATCCTACGAGCAGTACTTC. This rearrangement joins TRBV20-1 to TRBJ2-7; 8 bases map to TRBD1. The CDR3 is made up of 14 amino acids. V shed 3 bases, J shed 1 base, and the junction held 5 bases outside the gene matches. Germline V CDR1 and CDR2: DFQATT, SNEGSKA (reference sequence).

The chain uses TRBV7-2 and TRBJ2-4, with no clear D. In germline, CDR1 is SGHTA, CDR2 FQGNSA. Trimming pared 3 bases from V and 2 bases from J, leaving 14 bases between. This CDR3 region has 16 residues. The DNA for the CDR3 is TGTGCCAGCAGCTTGGGGTACACATCAACCAAAAACATTCAGTACTTC. This sequence encodes CASSLGYTSTKNIQYF.

This clonotype came up a few times. This may stem from a read error, because a much larger clone lies one nucleotide away. This sequence joins TRBV20-1 and TRBJ2-1; D gene unclear. Germline V gene data show CDR1 as DFQATT and CDR2 as SNEGSKA (reference sequence). Trimming stripped 2 bases from V and 0 bases from J, with 5 bases between. The CDR3 consists of 13 residues. The CDR3 spells CSARRSSYNEQFF. The DNA for the CDR3 is TGCAGTGCTAGACGGAGCTCCTACAATGAGCAGTTCTTC.

This clonotype has more than one count but fewer than ten. The chain joins TRBV7-2 to TRBJ1-4; 12 positions match TRBD1. Germline trimming cut 5 bases from V and 6 bases from J; bases unmatched to any gene: 1. The germline V gene encodes CDR1 SGHTA and CDR2 FQGNSA. There are 14 residues in the CDR3. The CDR3 sequence is CASSGDRGHEKLFF. DNA for the CDR3: TGTGCCAGCAGCGGGGACAGGGGGCATGAAAAACTGTTTTTT. Full variable domain (outside the CDR3, taken from reference TRBV7-2 and TRBJ1-4): GAGVSQSPSNKVTEKGKDVELRCDPISGHTALYWYRQSLGQGLEFLIYFQGNSAPDKSGLPSDRFSAERTGGSVSTLTIQRTQQEDSAVYLCASSGDRGHEKLFFGSGTQLSVL.

This clonotype was counted only a few times. The chain joins TRBV4-3 to TRBJ2-1; possibly TRBD1 or TRBD2 for D (5 bases each). The length of the CDR3 is 14 residues. Trimming cost V 3 bases and J 8 bases, with 14 bases left between them. Germline-derived CDR1 and CDR2 are LGHNA and YSLEER. CDR3 nucleotides: TGCGCCAGCAGCCACGGTGAGGGGTTCGATGAGCAGTTCTTC. Its translation is CASSHGEGFDEQFF.

This rearrangement joins TRBV20-1 to TRBJ2-4; TRBD2 matches at 10 bases. Judging by the DNA end, TRBJ2-7 fits better; the J call may be wrong. CDR1 is DFQATT and CDR2 is SNEGSKA in the germline V gene (reference sequence). This CDR3 has 14 amino acids. CDR3 DNA: TGCAGTGCTAGTCAGCGGGGGGGATCCTACGAGCAGTACTTC. As protein: CSASQRGGSYEQYF.

This rearrangement joins TRBV7-3 to TRBJ2-5; TRBD1 matches at 7 bases. Germline-derived CDR1 and CDR2 are SGHTA and FQGTGA. The CDR3 runs 13 residues. With V trimmed by 1 base and J by 11 bases, 7 bases remained unmatched. In DNA, the CDR3 is TGTGCCAGCAGCTTAATTTGGCAGGGGGAACAGTACTTC. It yields the protein CASSLIWQGEQYF.